This TCR beta chain was profiled in a study of immune evolution from preneoplasia to lung adenocarcinoma. The CDR3 extends over 13 amino acids. V was shortened by 4 bases and J by 3 bases, with 10 bases between the two germline ends. CDR1 MGHRA and CDR2 YSYEKL come from the germline V gene. Premalignant or tumor cells were enriched by macro-dissection after pathologic assessment. Using immunoSEQ multiplex PCR, the repertoire was profiled, and TCRdb retains in-frame clones only, with some absent. This table holds tens of thousands of clones, about 73% found once. Sequencing was done on a sample of FFPE invasive lung adenocarcinoma tissue. The V and J genes are TRBV4-1 and TRBJ2-7, with D perhaps TRBD2 (6 bases). The receptor comes from a person in their sixties or seventies with lung adenocarcinoma. The DNA for the CDR3 is TGCGCCAGCAGCCGCGGGACCGACTACGAGCAGTACTTC. This translates into CASSRGTDYEQYF.